What follows describes a single T cell receptor beta chain. Its target is not known. The record originates from a study of CD8+ T cells in alopecia areata. Isolated RNA was reverse transcribed into cDNA used as the sequencing template. Produced via immunoSEQ multiplex PCR; TCRdb's table is partial and in-frame only. The table lists about 91,000 clones, roughly 42% of them singletons. The CDR3 totals 14 residues. Trimming shortened V by 7 bases and J by 5 bases, and 18 bases separated the two germline ends. Germline V gives CDR1 SGHRS, CDR2 YFSETQ. Lesional scalp punch biopsies and peripheral blood came from alopecia areata patients. Study-wide results and caveats: Lesional tissue from the scalp (especially in alopecia totalis/universalis) showed higher clonality than normal scalp. Scalp sequencing captures resident alphabeta T cells of normal skin too.

Sequencing was carried out using CD4+ T cells sorted from blood. This sequence joins TRBV5-1 and TRBJ2-5, with D possibly matching TRBD1 (6 bases). This TCR was recovered from a human donor with alopecia areata. CDR3 residues: CASGPGAPPETQYF. The CDR3 nucleotides are TGCGCCAGCGGTCCAGGGGCGCCCCCGGAGACCCAGTACTTC.